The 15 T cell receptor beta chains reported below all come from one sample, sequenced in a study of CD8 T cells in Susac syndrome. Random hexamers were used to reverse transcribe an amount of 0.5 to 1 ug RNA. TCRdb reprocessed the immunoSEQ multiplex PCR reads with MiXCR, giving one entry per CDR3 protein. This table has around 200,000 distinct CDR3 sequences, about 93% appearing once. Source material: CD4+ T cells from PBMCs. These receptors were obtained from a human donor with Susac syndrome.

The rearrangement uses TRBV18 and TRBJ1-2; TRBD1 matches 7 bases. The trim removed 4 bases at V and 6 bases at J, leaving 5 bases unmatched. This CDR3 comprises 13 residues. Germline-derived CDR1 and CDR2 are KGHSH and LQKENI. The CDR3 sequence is CASSQGQTDGYTF. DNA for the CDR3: TGTGCCAGCTCACAGGGACAGACGGATGGCTACACCTTC.

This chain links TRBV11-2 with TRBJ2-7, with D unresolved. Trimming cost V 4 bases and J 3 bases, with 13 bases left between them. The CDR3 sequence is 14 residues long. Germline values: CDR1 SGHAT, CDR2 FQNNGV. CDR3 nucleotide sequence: TGTGCCAGCAGCTCCGACACGTTAGTCTACGAGCAGTACTTC. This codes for CASSSDTLVYEQYF.

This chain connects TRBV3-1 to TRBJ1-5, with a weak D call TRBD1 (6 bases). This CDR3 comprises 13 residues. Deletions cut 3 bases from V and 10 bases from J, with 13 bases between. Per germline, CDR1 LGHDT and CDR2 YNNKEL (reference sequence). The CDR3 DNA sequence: TGTGCCAGCAGCCAGGTACAGGGAGAACCCCAGCATTTT. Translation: CASSQVQGEPQHF.

The CDR3 reads CSVAYRMGASYEQYF. The CDR3 region has the DNA TGCAGCGTTGCGTATCGAATGGGAGCCTCCTACGAGCAGTACTTC. The gene calls are TRBV29-1 and TRBJ2-7; TRBD2 might be the D (5 bases). V gave up 4 bases and J gave up 0 bases, with 16 bases separating them. In germline, CDR1 is SQVTM, CDR2 ANQGSEA. CDR3 length: 15 amino acids.

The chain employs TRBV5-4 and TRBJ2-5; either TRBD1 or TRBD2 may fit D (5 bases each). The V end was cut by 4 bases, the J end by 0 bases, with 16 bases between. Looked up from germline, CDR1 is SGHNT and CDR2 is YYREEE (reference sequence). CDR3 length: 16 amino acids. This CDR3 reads CASSRTGTANQETQYF. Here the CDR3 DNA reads TGTGCCAGCAGCCGAACCGGGACGGCGAACCAAGAGACCCAGTACTTC. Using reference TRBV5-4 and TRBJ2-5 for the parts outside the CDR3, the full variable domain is ETGVTQSPTHLIKTRGQQVTLRCSSQSGHNTVSWYQQALGQGPQFIFQYYREEENGRGNFPPRFSGLQFPNYSSELNVNALELDDSALYLCASSRTGTANQETQYFGPGTRLLVL.

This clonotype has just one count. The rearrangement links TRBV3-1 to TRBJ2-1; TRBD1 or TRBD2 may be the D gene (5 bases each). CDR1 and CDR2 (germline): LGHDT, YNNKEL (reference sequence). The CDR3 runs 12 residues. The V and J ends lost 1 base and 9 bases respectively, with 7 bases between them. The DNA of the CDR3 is TGTGCCAGCAGCCAAGTTGGGGGTGAGCAGTTCTTC. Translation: CASSQVGGEQFF.

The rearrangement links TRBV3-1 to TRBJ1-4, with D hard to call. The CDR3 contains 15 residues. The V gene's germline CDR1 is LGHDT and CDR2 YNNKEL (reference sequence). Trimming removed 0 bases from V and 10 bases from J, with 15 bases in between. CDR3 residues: CASSQDRGGNRKLFF. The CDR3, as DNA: TGTGCCAGCAGCCAAGATCGAGGCGGTAACCGAAAACTGTTTTTT.

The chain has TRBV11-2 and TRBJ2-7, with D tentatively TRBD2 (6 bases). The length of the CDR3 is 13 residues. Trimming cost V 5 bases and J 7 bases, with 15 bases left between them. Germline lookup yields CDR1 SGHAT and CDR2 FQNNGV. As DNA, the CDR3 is TGTGCCAGCAGCCCTAGCCCCGGAGGGGAGCAGTACTTC. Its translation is CASSPSPGGEQYF.

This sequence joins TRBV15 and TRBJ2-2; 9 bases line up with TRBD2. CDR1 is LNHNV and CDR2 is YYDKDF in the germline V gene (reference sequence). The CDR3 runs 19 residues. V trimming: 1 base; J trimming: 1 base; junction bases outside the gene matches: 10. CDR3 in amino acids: CATSRVRASGIGNTGELFF. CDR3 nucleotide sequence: TGTGCCACCAGCAGAGTACGGGCTAGCGGGATAGGGAACACCGGGGAGCTGTTTTTT.

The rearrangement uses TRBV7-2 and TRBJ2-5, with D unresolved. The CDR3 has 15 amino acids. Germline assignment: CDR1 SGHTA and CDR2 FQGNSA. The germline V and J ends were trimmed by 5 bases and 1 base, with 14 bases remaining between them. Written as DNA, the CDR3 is TGTGCCAGCAGCGTGGTTAGTGGCCCCCAAGAGACCCAGTACTTC. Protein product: CASSVVSGPQETQYF. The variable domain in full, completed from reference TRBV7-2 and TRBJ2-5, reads GAGVSQSPSNKVTEKGKDVELRCDPISGHTALYWYRQSLGQGLEFLIYFQGNSAPDKSGLPSDRFSAERTGGSVSTLTIQRTQQEDSAVYLCASSVVSGPQETQYFGPGTRLLVL.

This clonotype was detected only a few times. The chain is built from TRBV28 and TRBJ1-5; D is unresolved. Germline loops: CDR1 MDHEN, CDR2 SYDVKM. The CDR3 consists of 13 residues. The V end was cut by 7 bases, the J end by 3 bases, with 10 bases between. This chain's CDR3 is CASKGGFNQPQHF. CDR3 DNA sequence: TGTGCCAGCAAGGGCGGCTTCAATCAGCCCCAGCATTTT. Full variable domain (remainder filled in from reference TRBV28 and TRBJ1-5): DVKVTQSSRYLVKRTGEKVFLECVQDMDHENMFWYRQDPGLGLRLIYFSYDVKMKEKGDIPEGYSVSREKKERFSLILESASTNQTSMYLCASKGGFNQPQHFGDGTRLSIL.

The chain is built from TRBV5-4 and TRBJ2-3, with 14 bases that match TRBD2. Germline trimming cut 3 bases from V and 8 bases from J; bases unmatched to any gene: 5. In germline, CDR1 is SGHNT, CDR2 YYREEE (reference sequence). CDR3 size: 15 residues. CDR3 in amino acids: CASSSGLAGGGTQYF. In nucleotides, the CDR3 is TGTGCCAGCAGCTCTGGACTAGCGGGGGGCGGTACGCAGTATTTT. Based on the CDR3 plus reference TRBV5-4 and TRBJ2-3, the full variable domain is ETGVTQSPTHLIKTRGQQVTLRCSSQSGHNTVSWYQQALGQGPQFIFQYYREEENGRGNFPPRFSGLQFPNYSSELNVNALELDDSALYLCASSSGLAGGGTQYFGPGTRLTVL.

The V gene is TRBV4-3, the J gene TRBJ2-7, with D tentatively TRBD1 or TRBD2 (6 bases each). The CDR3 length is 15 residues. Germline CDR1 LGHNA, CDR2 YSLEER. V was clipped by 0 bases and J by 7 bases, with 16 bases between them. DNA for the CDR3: TGCGCCAGCAGCCAAGATCGTGGAGGGGGTAGGGAGCAGTACTTC. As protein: CASSQDRGGGREQYF.

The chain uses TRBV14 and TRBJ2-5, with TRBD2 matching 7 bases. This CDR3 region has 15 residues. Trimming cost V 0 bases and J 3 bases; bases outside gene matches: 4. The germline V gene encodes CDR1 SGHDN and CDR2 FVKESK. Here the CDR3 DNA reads TGTGCCAGCAGCCAAGATCGCGGGAGAAAAGAGACCCAGTACTTC. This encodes CASSQDRGRKETQYF.

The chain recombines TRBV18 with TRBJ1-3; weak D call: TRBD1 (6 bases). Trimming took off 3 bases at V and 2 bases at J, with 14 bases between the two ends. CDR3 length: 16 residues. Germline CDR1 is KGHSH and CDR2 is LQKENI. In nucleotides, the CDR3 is TGTGCCAGCTCACCCAGGACAGTTACAACTGGAAACACCATATATTTT. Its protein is CASSPRTVTTGNTIYF.